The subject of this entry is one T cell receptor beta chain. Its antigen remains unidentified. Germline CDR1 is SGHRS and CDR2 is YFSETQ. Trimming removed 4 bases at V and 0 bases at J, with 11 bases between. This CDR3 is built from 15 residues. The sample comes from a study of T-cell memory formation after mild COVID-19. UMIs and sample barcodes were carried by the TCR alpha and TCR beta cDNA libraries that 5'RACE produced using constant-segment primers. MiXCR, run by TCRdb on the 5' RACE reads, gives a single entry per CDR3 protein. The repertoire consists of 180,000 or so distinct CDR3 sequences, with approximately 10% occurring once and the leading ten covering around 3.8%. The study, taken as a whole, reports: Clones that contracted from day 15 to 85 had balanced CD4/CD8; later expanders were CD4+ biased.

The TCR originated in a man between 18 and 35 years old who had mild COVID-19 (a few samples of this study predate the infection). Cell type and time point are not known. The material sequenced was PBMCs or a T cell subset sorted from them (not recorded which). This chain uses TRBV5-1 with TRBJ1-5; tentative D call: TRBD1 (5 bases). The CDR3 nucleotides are TGCGCCAGCAGCCGCGACGGGGCTAGCAATCAGCCCCAGCATTTT. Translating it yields CASSRDGASNQPQHF.